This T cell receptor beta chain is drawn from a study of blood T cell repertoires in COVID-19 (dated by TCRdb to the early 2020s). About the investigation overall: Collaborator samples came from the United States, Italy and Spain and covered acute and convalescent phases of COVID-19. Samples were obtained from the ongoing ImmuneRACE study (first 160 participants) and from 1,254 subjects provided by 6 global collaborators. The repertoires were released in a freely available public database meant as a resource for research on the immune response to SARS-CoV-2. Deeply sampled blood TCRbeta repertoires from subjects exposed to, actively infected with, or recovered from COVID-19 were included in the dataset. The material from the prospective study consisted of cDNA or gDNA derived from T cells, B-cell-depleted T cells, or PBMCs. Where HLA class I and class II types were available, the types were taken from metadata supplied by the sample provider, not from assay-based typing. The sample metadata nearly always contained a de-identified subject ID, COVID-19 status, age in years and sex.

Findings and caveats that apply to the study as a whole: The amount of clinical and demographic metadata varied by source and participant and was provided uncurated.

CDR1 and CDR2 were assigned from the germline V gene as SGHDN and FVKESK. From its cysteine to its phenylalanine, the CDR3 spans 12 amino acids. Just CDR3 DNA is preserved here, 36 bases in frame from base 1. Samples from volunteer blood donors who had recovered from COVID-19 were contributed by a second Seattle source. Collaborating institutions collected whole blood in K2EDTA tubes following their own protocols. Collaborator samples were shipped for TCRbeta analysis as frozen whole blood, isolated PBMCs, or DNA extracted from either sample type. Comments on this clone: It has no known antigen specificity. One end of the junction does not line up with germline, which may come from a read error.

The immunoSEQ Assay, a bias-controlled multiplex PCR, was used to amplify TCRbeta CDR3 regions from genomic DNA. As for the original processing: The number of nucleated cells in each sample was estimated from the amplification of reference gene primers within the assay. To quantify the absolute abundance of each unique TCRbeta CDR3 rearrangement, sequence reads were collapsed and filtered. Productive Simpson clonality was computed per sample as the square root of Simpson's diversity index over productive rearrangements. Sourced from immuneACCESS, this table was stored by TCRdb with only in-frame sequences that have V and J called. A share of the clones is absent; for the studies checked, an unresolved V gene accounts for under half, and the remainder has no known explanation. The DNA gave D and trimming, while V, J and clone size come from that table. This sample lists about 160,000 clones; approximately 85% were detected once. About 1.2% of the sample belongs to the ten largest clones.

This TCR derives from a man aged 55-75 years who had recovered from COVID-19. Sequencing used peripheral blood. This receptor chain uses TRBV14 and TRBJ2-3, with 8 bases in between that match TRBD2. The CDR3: CASSQRGGPTSF. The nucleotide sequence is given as TGTGCCAGCAGCCAACGGGGGGGACCGACTAGCTTT.